A selection of T cell receptor beta chains follows, all from one sample in a study of cytomegalovirus exposure and HLA in healthy donors. Here immunoSEQ multiplex PCR was the method, and the copy in TCRdb shows in-frame clones only, minus some. The sample shows 90,000 to 120,000 clones, just under 75% of them seen only once. Input material: PBMCs. These TCRs come from a man over 45 in good health and CMV-seropositive. CDR3s include the opening cysteine and the closing phenylalanine or tryptophan. D genes are given only for firm matches. Clone size is given for some rows only: seen once, a few or many times, or a class if the clone is expanded.

d_call j_call clone_size v_call cdr3_aa cdr3_nt
- TRBJ1-1 - TRBV7-8 CASSLLAVMNTEAFF TGTGCCAGCAGCTTACTGGCAGTAATGAACACTGAAGCTTTCTTT
TRBD1 TRBJ1-1 - TRBV6-6 CASTSGTGVIEAFF TGTGCCAGTACCTCCGGGACAGGGGTTATTGAAGCTTTCTTT
- TRBJ1-4 - TRBV4-1 CASSQEGARLTNEKLFF TGCGCCAGCAGCCAAGAGGGGGCGCGTTTGACTAATGAAAAACTGTTTTTT
TRBD1 TRBJ1-4 - TRBV19 CASSTDRTRNEKLFF TGTGCCAGTAGTACGGACAGGACACGTAATGAAAAACTGTTTTTT
TRBD2 TRBJ2-1 - TRBV6-1 CASSGAGGLTFF TGTGCCAGCAGTGGGGCGGGAGGGTTAACTTTCTTC
- TRBJ1-1 - TRBV5-1 CASSSTGGNTEAFF TGCGCCAGCAGCTCTACCGGGGGTAACACTGAAGCTTTCTTT
- TRBJ1-2 - TRBV19 CASNPRQASYGYTF TGTGCCAGTAACCCGAGACAGGCTTCCTATGGCTACACCTTC
TRBD1 TRBJ1-1 once TRBV5-1 CASSYRDRVGLEAFF TGCGCCAGCAGCTACCGGGACAGGGTAGGGTTGGAAGCTTTCTTT
- TRBJ2-6 - TRBV5-1 CASKESGQFVSGANVLTF TGCGCCAGCAAGGAGTCCGGACAGTTTGTCTCTGGGGCCAACGTCCTGACTTTC
TRBD1 TRBJ1-4 few TRBV27 CASSLSWDRGEKLFF TGTGCCAGCAGTTTATCATGGGACAGAGGTGAAAAACTGTTTTTT
TRBD1 TRBJ1-2 few TRBV18 CASSLSPVTGYYGYTF TGTGCCAGCTCACTATCTCCGGTGACAGGGTACTATGGCTACACCTTC
- TRBJ1-1 - TRBV5-1 CASSLGNRDGTEAFF TGCGCCAGCAGTTTAGGGAACAGGGACGGCACTGAAGCTTTCTTT
- TRBJ2-7 - TRBV4-1 CASSQGRDSSYEQYF TGCGCCAGCAGCCAAGGGAGGGACAGCTCTTACGAGCAGTACTTC
- TRBJ2-3 - TRBV9 CASSTLPGGDTQYF TGTGCCAGCAGCACCCTCCCAGGGGGGGATACGCAGTATTTT